A single sample gave rise to the 24 T cell receptor beta chains below, sequenced in a study of shared clonotypes between healthy human individuals. The protocol was immunoSEQ multiplex PCR, while the TCRdb copy is restricted to in-frame clones and leaves out a portion. The table lists a few million clones, more than 90% of them singletons. The sequenced sample was naive CD4+ T cells sorted from blood. This sample's subset: CD45RA+ positively selected. The receptors here all came from a man aged 18-30 years in good health.

The chain employs TRBV7-2 and TRBJ2-3, with D possibly matching TRBD1 (5 bases). Germline-derived CDR1 and CDR2 are SGHTA and FQGNSA. The V end was cut by 0 bases, the J end by 1 base, with 14 bases between. The CDR3 sequence is 17 residues long. This CDR3 is CASSLASRVAGTDTQYF. The CDR3 nucleotides are TGTGCCAGCAGCTTAGCGTCCAGGGTCGCGGGCACAGATACGCAGTATTTT.

This chain links TRBV5-1 with TRBJ1-2; no definite D call. CDR1 and CDR2 (germline): SGHRS, YFSETQ. With 0 bases removed from V and 4 bases from J, the gap between germline ends came to 10 bases. This CDR3 has 14 amino acids. CDR3 sequence reads: CASSLGDGVYGYTF. The CDR3 DNA sequence: TGCGCCAGCAGCTTGGGAGACGGGGTCTATGGCTACACCTTC.

The chain has TRBV5-1 and TRBJ2-1; 15 nucleotides match TRBD2. Germline-derived CDR1 and CDR2 are SGHRS and YFSETQ. The J segment lost 8 bases and the V segment lost 6 bases, leaving 3 bases of the junction unmatched. This CDR3 is built from 14 residues. CDR3 protein: CASKGLAGGDEQFF. The CDR3 DNA follows: TGCGCCAGCAAAGGACTAGCGGGAGGGGATGAGCAGTTCTTC.

The chain links TRBV5-1 to TRBJ1-1, with TRBD1 as a possible D gene (5 bases). The CDR3 is 15 residues long. V was clipped by 2 bases and J by 5 bases, with 16 bases between them. Germline V lookup: CDR1 SGHRS, CDR2 YFSETQ. CDR3 region: CASSLVELEGTEAFF. The CDR3 DNA reads TGCGCCAGCAGCTTAGTGGAGCTGGAGGGGACTGAAGCTTTCTTT.

The CDR3 region has the DNA TGTGCCAGTAACTCGGACAGGGCATTCAATCAGCCCCAGCATTTT. It translates to CASNSDRAFNQPQHF. The chain joins TRBV19 to TRBJ1-5; 8 bases line up with TRBD1. The CDR3 is made up of 15 amino acids. Germline V gene lookup returns CDR1 LNHDA and CDR2 SQIVND (reference sequence). The J segment lost 3 bases and the V segment lost 7 bases, leaving 8 bases of the junction unmatched.

The V gene is TRBV18, the J gene TRBJ2-3, with a weak D call TRBD1 (6 bases). With 4 bases removed from V and 2 bases from J, the gap between germline ends came to 13 bases. The CDR3 is 15 residues long. The germline gives CDR1 KGHSH, CDR2 LQKENI. The CDR3: CASSLGQTYTDTQYF. Here the CDR3 DNA reads TGTGCCAGCTCACTTGGACAGACTTACACAGATACGCAGTATTTT.

The chain has TRBV6-1 and TRBJ2-7; D might be TRBD2 (7 bases). Trimming shortened V by 7 bases and J by 4 bases, and 17 bases separated the two germline ends. The CDR3 is made up of 14 amino acids. Germline assignment: CDR1 MNHNS and CDR2 SASEGT. CDR3 amino acids: CASTPPAGAYEQYF. The CDR3 DNA follows: TGTGCCAGCACCCCCCCTGCGGGGGCTTACGAGCAGTACTTC.

V gene TRBV10-3 combines with J gene TRBJ2-1; possibly TRBD1 for D (6 bases). The CDR3 has 15 residues. Germline loops: CDR1 ENHRY, CDR2 SYGVKD. V lost 1 base to trimming and J lost 2 bases, with 9 bases between them. CDR3 residues: CAISELSGAYNEQFF. CDR3 nucleotide sequence: TGTGCCATCAGTGAGTTGTCAGGGGCCTACAATGAGCAGTTCTTC.

This chain connects TRBV5-7 to TRBJ1-3; unclear D gene. TRBV5-7 is sorted into the ORF group, with uncertain function. The CDR3 has 14 amino acids. The V and J ends lost 1 base and 3 bases respectively, with 8 bases between them. This CDR3 is CASSLRADGNTIYF. CDR3 coding DNA: TGTGCCAGCAGCTTGCGAGCGGATGGAAACACCATATATTTT.

The V and J genes are TRBV10-1 and TRBJ2-7; no firm D call. Trimming removed 7 bases from V and 5 bases from J, with 3 bases in between. The CDR3 covers 9 residues. Germline CDR1 and CDR2: WNHNN and SYGVQD (reference sequence). In DNA, the CDR3 is TGCGCCAGCATCAACGAGCAGTACTTC. Translation: CASINEQYF.

The rearrangement uses TRBV6-5 and TRBJ2-7; TRBD1 aligns across 11 bases. Germline CDR1 is MNHEY and CDR2 is SVGAGI. With 2 bases clipped from V and 4 bases from J, the junction kept 4 bases outside the gene matches. The CDR3 consists of 15 residues. This CDR3 reads CASSYAGTGGYEQYF. CDR3 coding DNA: TGTGCCAGCAGTTACGCCGGGACAGGGGGATACGAGCAGTACTTC.

This chain uses TRBV19 with TRBJ2-7; D is ambiguous. Germline V gives CDR1 LNHDA, CDR2 SQIVND (reference sequence). Trimming took 3 bases from V and 6 from J, leaving 6 bases between them. CDR3 length equals 11 residues. The CDR3 loop reads CASSINSEQYF. In DNA form, the CDR3 reads TGTGCCAGTAGTATTAACTCCGAGCAGTACTTC.

This sequence joins TRBV5-4 and TRBJ2-7; D remains ambiguous. Trimming cost V 4 bases and J 0 bases, with 8 bases left between them. Germline V gene lookup returns CDR1 SGHNT and CDR2 YYREEE (reference sequence). The CDR3 sequence is 13 residues long. In nucleotides, the CDR3 is TGTGCCAGCAGCGGAAGGGACTCCTACGAGCAGTACTTC. It translates to CASSGRDSYEQYF.

V is TRBV4-1 and J is TRBJ2-7; a possible D gene is TRBD1 (6 bases). The CDR3 length is 15 residues. Germline V gives CDR1 MGHRA, CDR2 YSYEKL. The germline V and J ends were trimmed by 0 bases and 9 bases, with 18 bases remaining between them. The CDR3 protein is CASSQDRQGFQRQYF. The DNA for the CDR3 is TGCGCCAGCAGCCAAGATCGGCAGGGGTTTCAACGGCAGTACTTC.

V usage is TRBV4-1 and J usage is TRBJ2-4; 15 bases fit TRBD2. V shed 3 bases, J shed 0 bases, and the junction held 15 bases outside the gene matches. Per the germline V gene, CDR1 is MGHRA and CDR2 is YSYEKL. The CDR3 spans 22 residues. As DNA, the CDR3 is TGCGCCAGCAGCCAGCCCCGGGGACTAGCGGGAGGCGGGGACGTAGCCAAAAACATTCAGTACTTC. Its translation: CASSQPRGLAGGGDVAKNIQYF.

Comment on this clone: The same CDR3 can be traced to other DNA sequences in this sample. The V and J genes are TRBV19 and TRBJ2-3, with 7 nucleotides matching TRBD2. Germline-derived CDR1 and CDR2 are LNHDA and SQIVND (reference sequence). This CDR3 has 12 amino acids. Losses at the gene ends were 5 bases for V and 5 bases for J; bases not matched to a gene: 1. CDR3 protein: CASSPGGDTQYF. CDR3 in DNA: TGTGCCAGTAGTCCGGGAGGAGATACGCAGTATTTT. The entire variable domain, with the rest obtained from reference TRBV19 and TRBJ2-3, is as follows: DGGITQSPKYLFRKEGQNVTLSCEQNLNHDAMYWYRQDPGQGLRLIYYSQIVNDFQKGDIAEGYSVSREKKESFPLTVTSAQKNPTAFYLCASSPGGDTQYFGPGTRLTVL.

The chain has TRBV18 and TRBJ1-5; D uncertain. Per germline, CDR1 KGHSH and CDR2 LQKENI. Trimming pared 6 bases from V and 3 bases from J, leaving 12 bases between. The CDR3 has 14 amino acids. The CDR3 sequence: CASSIEQYNQPQHF. The CDR3 DNA sequence: TGTGCCAGCTCGATAGAACAGTACAATCAGCCCCAGCATTTT.

The rearrangement joins TRBV11-2 to TRBJ1-1; the D gene is possibly TRBD1 (6 bases). CDR3 length: 15 residues. Germline V gene data show CDR1 as SGHAT and CDR2 as FQNNGV. The ends were cut back, 5 bases at V and 3 bases at J, with 16 bases in the middle. CDR3 region: CASSLSRGGHTEAFF. The DNA of the CDR3 is TGTGCCAGCAGCCTATCCAGAGGGGGACACACTGAAGCTTTCTTT.

The genes are TRBV6-6 and TRBJ2-7; maybe TRBD1 (7 bases). The CDR3 has 15 amino acids. The germline V and J ends were trimmed by 6 bases and 2 bases, with 17 bases remaining between them. The germline V gene has CDR1 MNHNY and CDR2 SVGAGI (reference sequence). CDR3 in amino acids: CASSRGTELTYEQYF. In nucleotides, the CDR3 is TGTGCCAGCAGCCGCGGGACAGAGCTAACCTACGAGCAGTACTTC.

This chain links TRBV7-9 with TRBJ2-1; 10 positions match TRBD2. With V trimmed by 4 bases and J by 2 bases, 8 bases remained unmatched. Per the germline V gene, CDR1 is SEHNR and CDR2 is FQNEAQ (reference sequence). The CDR3 extends over 17 amino acids. The CDR3 loop is CASSSRRAGGTYNEQFF. CDR3 nucleotide sequence: TGTGCCAGCAGCTCCCGGCGAGCGGGAGGGACCTACAATGAGCAGTTCTTC.

This sequence joins TRBV29-1 and TRBJ2-3; 12 bases fit TRBD2. This CDR3 region has 17 residues. CDR1 and CDR2 (germline): SQVTM, ANQGSEA. The V and J ends lost 0 bases and 2 bases, in that order; junction bases with no gene match: 6. CDR3 sequence (DNA): TGCAGCGTTGAAGATCCGGCTAGCGGGGGGGCCACAGATACGCAGTATTTT. This translates into CSVEDPASGGATDTQYF.

The rearrangement uses TRBV7-9 and TRBJ1-2; no firm D call. The CDR3 runs 11 residues. V was clipped by 5 bases and J by 8 bases, with 9 bases between them. Germline CDR1 SEHNR, CDR2 FQNEAQ (reference sequence). This CDR3 reads CASSVPQGYTF. The CDR3 DNA follows: TGTGCCAGCAGCGTACCCCAAGGCTACACCTTC.

The V and J genes are TRBV5-1 and TRBJ2-1; 8 bases match TRBD2. Germline CDR1 is SGHRS and CDR2 is YFSETQ. The CDR3 runs 14 residues. V was pared by 8 bases and J by 6 bases, with 10 bases of the junction left unmatched. In DNA form, the CDR3 reads TGCGCCAGTTCCAGCGGGGGCCCGGGCAATGAGCAGTTCTTC. It is translated as CASSSGGPGNEQFF.

The genes are TRBV28 and TRBJ1-6; 7 positions agree with TRBD1. The CDR3 is 15 residues long. With 5 bases clipped from V and 3 bases from J, the junction kept 4 bases outside the gene matches. Germline V gene data show CDR1 as MDHEN and CDR2 as SYDVKM. The CDR3: CASSPRGIYNSPLHF. DNA for the CDR3: TGTGCCAGCAGTCCCAGGGGGATCTATAATTCACCCCTCCACTTT. The full variable domain, completed using reference TRBV28 and TRBJ1-6, is DVKVTQSSRYLVKRTGEKVFLECVQDMDHENMFWYRQDPGLGLRLIYFSYDVKMKEKGDIPEGYSVSREKKERFSLILESASTNQTSMYLCASSPRGIYNSPLHFGNGTRLTVT.